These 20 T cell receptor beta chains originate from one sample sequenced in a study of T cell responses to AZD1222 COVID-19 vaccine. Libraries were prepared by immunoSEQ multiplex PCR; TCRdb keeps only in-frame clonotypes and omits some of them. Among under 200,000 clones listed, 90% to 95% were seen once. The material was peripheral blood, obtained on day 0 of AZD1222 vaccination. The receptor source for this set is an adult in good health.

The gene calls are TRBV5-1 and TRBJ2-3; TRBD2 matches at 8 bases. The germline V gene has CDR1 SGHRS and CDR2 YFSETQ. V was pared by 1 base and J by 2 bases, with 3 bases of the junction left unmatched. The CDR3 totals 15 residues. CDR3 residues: CASSLTSGATDTQYF. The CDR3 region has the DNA TGCGCCAGCAGCTTGACTAGCGGTGCCACAGATACGCAGTATTTT.

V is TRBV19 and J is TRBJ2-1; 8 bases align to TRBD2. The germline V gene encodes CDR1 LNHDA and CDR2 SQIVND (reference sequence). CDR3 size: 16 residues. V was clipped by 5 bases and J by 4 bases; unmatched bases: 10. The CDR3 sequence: CASSWRPGGRYNEQFF. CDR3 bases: TGTGCCAGTAGTTGGAGGCCCGGCGGGAGGTACAATGAGCAGTTCTTC.

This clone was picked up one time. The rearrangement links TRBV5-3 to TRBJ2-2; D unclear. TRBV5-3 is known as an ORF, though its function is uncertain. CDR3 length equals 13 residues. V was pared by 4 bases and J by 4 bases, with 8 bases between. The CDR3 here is CARSPLSTGELFF. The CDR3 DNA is TGTGCCAGAAGCCCCCTCAGCACCGGGGAGCTGTTTTTT.

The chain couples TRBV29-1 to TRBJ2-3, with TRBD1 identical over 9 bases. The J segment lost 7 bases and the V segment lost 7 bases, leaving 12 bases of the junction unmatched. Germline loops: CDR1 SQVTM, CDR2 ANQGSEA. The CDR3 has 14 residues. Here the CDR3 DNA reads TGCAGCGGACAAGGGGGACAGGGTCATAATACGCAGTATTTT. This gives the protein CSGQGGQGHNTQYF.

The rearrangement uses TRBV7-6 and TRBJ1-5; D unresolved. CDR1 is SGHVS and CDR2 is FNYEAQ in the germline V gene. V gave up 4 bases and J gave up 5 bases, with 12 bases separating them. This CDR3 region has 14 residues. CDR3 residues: CASSSSSWDQPQHF. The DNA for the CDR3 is TGTGCCAGCAGCTCCAGCAGCTGGGATCAGCCCCAGCATTTT.

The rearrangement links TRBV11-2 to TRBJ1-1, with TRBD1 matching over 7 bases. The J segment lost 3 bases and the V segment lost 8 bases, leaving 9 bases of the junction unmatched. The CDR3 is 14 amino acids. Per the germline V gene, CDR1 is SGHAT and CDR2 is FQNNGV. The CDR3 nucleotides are TGTGCCAGCCTTCTCGAGGGGGCCTACACTGAAGCTTTCTTT. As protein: CASLLEGAYTEAFF.

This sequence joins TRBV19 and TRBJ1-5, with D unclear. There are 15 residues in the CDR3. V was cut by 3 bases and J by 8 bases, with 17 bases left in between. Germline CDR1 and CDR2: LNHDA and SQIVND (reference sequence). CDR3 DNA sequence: TGTGCCAGTAGTATCCCCCGCGACATCCGAGAGCCCCAGCATTTT. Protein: CASSIPRDIREPQHF.

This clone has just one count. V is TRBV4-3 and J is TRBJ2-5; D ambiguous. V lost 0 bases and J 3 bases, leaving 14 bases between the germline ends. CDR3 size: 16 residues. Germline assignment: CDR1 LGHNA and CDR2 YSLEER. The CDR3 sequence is CASSQDWCSAEETQYF. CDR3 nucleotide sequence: TGCGCCAGCAGCCAAGATTGGTGTTCTGCAGAAGAGACCCAGTACTTC.

DNA of the CDR3: TGTGCCAGTAGTAACGACAGGAGCTCCTACAATGAGCAGTTCTTC. As protein: CASSNDRSSYNEQFF. V and J are TRBV19 and TRBJ2-1, with a weak D call TRBD1 (6 bases). Germline-derived CDR1 and CDR2 are LNHDA and SQIVND (reference sequence). Trimming removed 4 bases from V and 0 bases from J, with 10 bases in between. The CDR3 has 15 amino acids.

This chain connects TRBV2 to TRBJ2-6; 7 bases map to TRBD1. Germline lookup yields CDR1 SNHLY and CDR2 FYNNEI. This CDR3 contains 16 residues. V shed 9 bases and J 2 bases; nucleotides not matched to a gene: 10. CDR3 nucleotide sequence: TGTGCCAGTAACGACAGGGCGAGGGCTGGGGCCAACGTCCTGACTTTC. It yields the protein CASNDRARAGANVLTF.

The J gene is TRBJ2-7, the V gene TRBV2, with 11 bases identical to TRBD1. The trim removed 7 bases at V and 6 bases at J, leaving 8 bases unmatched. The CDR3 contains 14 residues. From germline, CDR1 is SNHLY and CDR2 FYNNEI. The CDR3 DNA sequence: TGTGCCAGCACTACGGACAGGGGGCCCAGCGAGCAGTACTTC. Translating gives CASTTDRGPSEQYF.

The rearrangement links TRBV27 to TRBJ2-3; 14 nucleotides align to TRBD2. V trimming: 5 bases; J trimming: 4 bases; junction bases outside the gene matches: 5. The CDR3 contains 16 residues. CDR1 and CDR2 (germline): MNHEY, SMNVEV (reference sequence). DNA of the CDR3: TGTGCCAGCAGTACAGGGACTAGCGGGAGCTCAGATACGCAGTATTTT. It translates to CASSTGTSGSSDTQYF.

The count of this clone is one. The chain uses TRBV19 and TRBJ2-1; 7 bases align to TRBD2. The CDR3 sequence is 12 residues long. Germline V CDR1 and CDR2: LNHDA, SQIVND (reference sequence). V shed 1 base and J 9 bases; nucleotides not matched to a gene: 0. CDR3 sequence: CASSIGEGEQFF. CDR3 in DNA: TGTGCCAGTAGTATAGGGGAGGGTGAGCAGTTCTTC.

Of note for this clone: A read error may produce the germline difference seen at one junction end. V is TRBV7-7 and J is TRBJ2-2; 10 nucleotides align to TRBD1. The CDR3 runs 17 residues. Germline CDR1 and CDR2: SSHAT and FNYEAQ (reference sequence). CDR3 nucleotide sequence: TGTGCTAGCAGCTTAGGTTCGGGGACAGGGGCCCGCGGGGAGCTGTTTTTT. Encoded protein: CASSLGSGTGARGELFF.

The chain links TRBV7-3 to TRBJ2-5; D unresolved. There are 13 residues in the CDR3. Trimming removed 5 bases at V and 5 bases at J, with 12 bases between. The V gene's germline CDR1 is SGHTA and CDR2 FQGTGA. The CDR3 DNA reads TGTGCCAGCAGCCCCTCTCTCCTGGAGACCCAGTACTTC. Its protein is CASSPSLLETQYF.

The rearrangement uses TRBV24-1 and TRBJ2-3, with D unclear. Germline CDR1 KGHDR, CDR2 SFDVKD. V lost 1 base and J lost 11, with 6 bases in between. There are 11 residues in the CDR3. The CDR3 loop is CATSDFTQQYF. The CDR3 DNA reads TGTGCCACCAGTGATTTTACACAGCAGTATTTT.

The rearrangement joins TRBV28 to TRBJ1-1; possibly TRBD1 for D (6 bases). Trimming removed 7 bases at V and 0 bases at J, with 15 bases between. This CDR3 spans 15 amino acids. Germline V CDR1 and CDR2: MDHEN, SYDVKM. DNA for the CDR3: TGTGCCAGCACCAATGGGGGGGCAATGAACACTGAAGCTTTCTTT. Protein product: CASTNGGAMNTEAFF.

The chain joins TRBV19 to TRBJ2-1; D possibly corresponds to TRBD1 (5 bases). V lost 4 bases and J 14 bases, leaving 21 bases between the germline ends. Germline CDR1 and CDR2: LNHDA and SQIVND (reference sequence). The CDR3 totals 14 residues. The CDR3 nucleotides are TGTGCCAGTAGTAGAAATTCTAGACAGAACAAGGAGTTCTTC. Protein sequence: CASSRNSRQNKEFF. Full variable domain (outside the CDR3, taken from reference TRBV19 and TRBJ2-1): DGGITQSPKYLFRKEGQNVTLSCEQNLNHDAMYWYRQDPGQGLRLIYYSQIVNDFQKGDIAEGYSVSREKKESFPLTVTSAQKNPTAFYLCASSRNSRQNKEFFGPGTRLTVL.

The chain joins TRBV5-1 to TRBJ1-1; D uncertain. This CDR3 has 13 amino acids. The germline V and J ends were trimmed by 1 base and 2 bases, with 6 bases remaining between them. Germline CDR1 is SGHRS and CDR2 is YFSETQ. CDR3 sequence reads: CASSLRYNTEAFF. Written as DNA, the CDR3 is TGCGCCAGCAGCTTGCGGTATAACACTGAAGCTTTCTTT.

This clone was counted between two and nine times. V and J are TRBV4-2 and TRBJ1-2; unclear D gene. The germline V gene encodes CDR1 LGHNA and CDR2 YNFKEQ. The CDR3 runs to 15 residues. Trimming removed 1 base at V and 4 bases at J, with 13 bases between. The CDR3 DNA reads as TGTGCCAGCAGCCAAGTGGACCCCCGGTCCTATGGCTACACCTTC. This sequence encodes CASSQVDPRSYGYTF.